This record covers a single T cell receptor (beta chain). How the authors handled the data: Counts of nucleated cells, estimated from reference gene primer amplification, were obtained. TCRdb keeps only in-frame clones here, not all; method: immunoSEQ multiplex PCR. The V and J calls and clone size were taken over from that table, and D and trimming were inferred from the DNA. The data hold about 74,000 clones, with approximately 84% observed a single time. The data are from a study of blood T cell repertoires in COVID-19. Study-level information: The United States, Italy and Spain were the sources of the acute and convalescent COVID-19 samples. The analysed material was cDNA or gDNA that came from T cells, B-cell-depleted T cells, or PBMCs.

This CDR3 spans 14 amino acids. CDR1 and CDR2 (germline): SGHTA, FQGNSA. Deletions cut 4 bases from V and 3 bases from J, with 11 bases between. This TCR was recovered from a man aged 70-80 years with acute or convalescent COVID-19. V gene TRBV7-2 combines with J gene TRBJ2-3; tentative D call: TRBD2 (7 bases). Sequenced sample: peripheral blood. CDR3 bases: TGTGCCAGCAGCTGGGGGGGGGCGACAGATACGCAGTATTTT. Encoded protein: CASSWGGATDTQYF.